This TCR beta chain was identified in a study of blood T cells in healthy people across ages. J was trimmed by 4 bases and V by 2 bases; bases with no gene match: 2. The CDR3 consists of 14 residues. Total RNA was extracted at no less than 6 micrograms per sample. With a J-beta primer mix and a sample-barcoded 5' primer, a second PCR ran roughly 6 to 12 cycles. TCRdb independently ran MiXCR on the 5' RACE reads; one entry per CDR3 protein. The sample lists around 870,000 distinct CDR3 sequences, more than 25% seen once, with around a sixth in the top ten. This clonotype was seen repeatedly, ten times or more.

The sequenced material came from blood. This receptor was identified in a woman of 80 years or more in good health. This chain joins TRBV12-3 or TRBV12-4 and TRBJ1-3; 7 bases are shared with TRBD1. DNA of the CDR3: TGTGCCAGCAGTTTAACAGGGGCGGGAAACACCATATATTTT. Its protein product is CASSLTGAGNTIYF.